This TCR beta chain was sequenced in a study of OX40 agonist ivuxolimab in advanced cancers. Germline lookup yields CDR1 MNHGY and CDR2 SVAAGI. CDR3 length equals 12 residues. V gave up 11 bases and J gave up 7 bases, with 14 bases separating them. Patients with a history of autoimmune disease or on systemic immunosuppression were excluded. Findings and limits, study-wide: Some nonresponders also had low normalized T-cell clonal expansion. Partial responders treated at 0.1-3.0 mg/kg exhibited clonal expansion among the lowest measured. At 0.1 to 3.0 mg/kg and by week 6, clonal expansion occurred in CD4+ and CD8+ blood T cells.

As for this clone: What it recognizes is unknown.

The method was immunoSEQ multiplex PCR; TCRdb's version includes in-frame clones alone and lacks a portion of them. The data contain 70,000 or so clones, roughly 90% of them singletons. This clonotype was sampled from an adult with an advanced solid tumor such as melanoma, head and neck, liver or kidney cancer. The specimen was CD4+ or CD8+ T cells sorted from blood, collected in a trial of the OX40 agonist ivuxolimab. The chain uses TRBV6-9 and TRBJ1-4; D is unresolved. The CDR3 DNA follows: TGTGCCGTGTTGGCGTTGAGTGAAAAACTGTTTTTT. Translated: CAVLALSEKLFF.